Given below is one T cell receptor (beta chain) in context. The antigen is undetermined. This sample stems from a study of T cell responses to AZD1222 COVID-19 vaccine. Study at large: Analysis merged second doses at about 4 or about 12 weeks. Study results and caveats: At baseline, seropositivity was found in only six or seven AZD1222 recipients. When two AZD1222 doses had been given, Spike-specific TCR breadth and depth rose. Close to half of spike-specific TCRs reportedly recognize unmutated variant regions.

CDR3 length: 15 amino acids. CDR1 and CDR2 from the germline V gene are SGHTA and FQGNSA. V lost 3 bases, J lost 0 bases, and 11 bases lay in between. The data were produced by immunoSEQ multiplex PCR, yet TCRdb's version contains in-frame clones alone and is incomplete. The data hold around 120,000 clones, with 90% to 95% observed a single time. The source was peripheral blood, collected on day 0 of AZD1222 vaccination. The source of this sequence is an adult in good health. The chain recombines TRBV7-2 with TRBJ1-2, with D possibly TRBD1 on 6 matching bases. DNA for the CDR3: TGTGCCAGCAGCTTTTTAACAGGGACTAACTATGGCTACACCTTC. Its translation: CASSFLTGTNYGYTF.